This TCR beta chain was sequenced during a study of blood T cell repertoires in COVID-19. Background on the study: Sites across the United States, Italy and Spain contributed samples from acute and convalescent COVID-19. The analysed material was cDNA or gDNA that came from T cells, B-cell-depleted T cells, or PBMCs.

In the source study's methods: Researchers report that nucleated cell counts were estimated from reference gene primer amplification. Sequencing was performed with immunoSEQ multiplex PCR; in TCRdb, only in-frame clones are kept and a portion is missing. Clonal size and the V and J genes are those of that table, whereas D and trimming came from the DNA. This sample has just under 50,000 clones, with around three quarters found just once. This clone occurred a few times. V trimming: 6 bases; J trimming: 1 base; junction bases outside the gene matches: 6. Per germline, CDR1 SGHRS and CDR2 YFSETQ. CDR3 length equals 15 residues.

The TCR was taken from a man in his 70s with acute or convalescent COVID-19. The chain joins TRBV5-1 to TRBJ1-1; TRBD1 matches at 10 bases. Material: peripheral blood. The CDR3 protein is CASTHGQGGNTEAFF. CDR3 bases: TGCGCCAGCACCCATGGACAGGGGGGGAACACTGAAGCTTTCTTT. Looking up the rest from reference TRBV5-1 and TRBJ1-1 gives the full variable domain: KAGVTQTPRYLIKTRGQQVTLSCSPISGHRSVSWYQQTPGQGLQFLFEYFSETQRNKGNFPGRFSGRQFSNSRSEMNVSTLELGDSALYLCASTHGQGGNTEAFFGQGTRLTVV.